This T cell receptor (beta chain) was observed in a study of OX40 agonist ivuxolimab in advanced cancers. This clone has a single count. Sequencing used immunoSEQ multiplex PCR; TCRdb keeps in-frame clones, though not all of them. The sample has tens of thousands of clones, over 80% seen once. V was trimmed by 8 bases and J by 8 bases, leaving 15 bases between them. Germline values: CDR1 MDHEN, CDR2 SYDVKM. This CDR3 has 13 residues. The sequencing here drew on CD4+ or CD8+ T cells sorted from blood, taken in a trial of the OX40 agonist ivuxolimab. This clonotype originated in an adult with an advanced solid tumor such as melanoma, head and neck, liver or kidney cancer. The chain combines TRBV28 with TRBJ1-4; D is unclear. CDR3 sequence reads: CASYRSTREKLFF. Here the CDR3 DNA reads TGTGCCAGCTACCGATCCACACGAGAAAAACTGTTTTTT.